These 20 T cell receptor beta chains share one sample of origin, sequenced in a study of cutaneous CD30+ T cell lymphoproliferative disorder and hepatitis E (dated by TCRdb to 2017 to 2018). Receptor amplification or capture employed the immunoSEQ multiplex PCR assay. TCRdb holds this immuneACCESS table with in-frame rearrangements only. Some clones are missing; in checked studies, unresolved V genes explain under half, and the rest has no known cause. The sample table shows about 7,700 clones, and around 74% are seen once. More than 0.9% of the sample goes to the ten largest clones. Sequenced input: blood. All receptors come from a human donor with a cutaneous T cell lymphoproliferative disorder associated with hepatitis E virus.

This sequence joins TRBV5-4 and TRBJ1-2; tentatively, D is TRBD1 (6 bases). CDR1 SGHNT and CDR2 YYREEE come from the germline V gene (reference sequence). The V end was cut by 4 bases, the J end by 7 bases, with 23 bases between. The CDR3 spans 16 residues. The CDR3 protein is CASSHLSGAQAGGYTF. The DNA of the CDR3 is TGTGCCAGCAGCCACCTTTCGGGGGCCCAGGCGGGTGGCTACACCTTC.

The CDR3: CASSITPAGIYEQYF. In DNA, the CDR3 is TGTGCCAGCTCCATTACCCCGGCAGGAATTTACGAGCAGTACTTC. V is TRBV6-1 and J is TRBJ2-7; D unclear. Germline CDR1 reads MNHNS; CDR2 reads SASEGT. Trimming stripped 8 bases from V and 4 bases from J, with 21 bases between. There are 15 residues in the CDR3.

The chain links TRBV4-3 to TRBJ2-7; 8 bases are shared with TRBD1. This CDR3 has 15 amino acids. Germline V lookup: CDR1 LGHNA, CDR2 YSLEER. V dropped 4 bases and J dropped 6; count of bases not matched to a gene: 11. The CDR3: CASSLRRQGAIEQYF. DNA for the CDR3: TGCGCCAGCAGCCTCCGGCGGCAGGGGGCAATCGAGCAGTACTTC.

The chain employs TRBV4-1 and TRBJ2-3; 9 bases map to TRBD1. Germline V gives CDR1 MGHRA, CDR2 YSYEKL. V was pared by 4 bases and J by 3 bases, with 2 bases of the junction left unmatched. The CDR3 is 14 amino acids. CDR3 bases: TGCGCCAGCAGCCTAGGACAGGGGACAGATACGCAGTATTTT. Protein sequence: CASSLGQGTDTQYF.

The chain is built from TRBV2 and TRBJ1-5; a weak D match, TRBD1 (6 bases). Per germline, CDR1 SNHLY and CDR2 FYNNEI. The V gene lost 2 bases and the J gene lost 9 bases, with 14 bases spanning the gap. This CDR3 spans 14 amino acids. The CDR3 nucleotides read TGTGCCAGCAGTGAATCCACAGGGTTATGGCCCCAGCATTTT. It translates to CASSESTGLWPQHF.

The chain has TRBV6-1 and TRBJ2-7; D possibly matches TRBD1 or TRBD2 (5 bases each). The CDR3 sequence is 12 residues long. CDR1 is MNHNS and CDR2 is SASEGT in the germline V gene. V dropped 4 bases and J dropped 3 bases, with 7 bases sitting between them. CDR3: CASSVGGYEQYF. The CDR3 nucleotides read TGTGCCAGCAGTGTTGGGGGCTACGAGCAGTACTTC.

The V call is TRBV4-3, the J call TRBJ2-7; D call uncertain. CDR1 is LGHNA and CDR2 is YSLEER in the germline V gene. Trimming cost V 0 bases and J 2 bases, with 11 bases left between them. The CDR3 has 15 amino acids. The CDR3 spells CASSQDRDLTYEQYF. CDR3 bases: TGCGCCAGCAGCCAAGACCGAGACCTGACCTACGAGCAGTACTTC.

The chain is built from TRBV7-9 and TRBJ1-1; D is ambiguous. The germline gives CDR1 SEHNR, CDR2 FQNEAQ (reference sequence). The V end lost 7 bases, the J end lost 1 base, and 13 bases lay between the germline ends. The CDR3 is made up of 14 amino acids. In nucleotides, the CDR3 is TGTGCCAGCATCAAAGAGGCGCCGAACACTGAAGCTTTCTTT. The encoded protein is CASIKEAPNTEAFF. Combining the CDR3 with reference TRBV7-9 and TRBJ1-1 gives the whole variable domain DTGVSQNPRHKITKRGQNVTFRCDPISEHNRLYWYRQTLGQGPEFLTYFQNEAQLEKSRLLSDRFSAERPKGSFSTLEIQRTEQGDSAMYLCASIKEAPNTEAFFGQGTRLTVV.

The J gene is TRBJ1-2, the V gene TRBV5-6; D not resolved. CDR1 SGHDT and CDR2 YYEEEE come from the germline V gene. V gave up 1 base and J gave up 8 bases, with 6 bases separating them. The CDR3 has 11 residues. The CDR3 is CASSLNVGYTF. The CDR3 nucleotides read TGTGCCAGCAGCTTGAACGTAGGCTACACCTTC.

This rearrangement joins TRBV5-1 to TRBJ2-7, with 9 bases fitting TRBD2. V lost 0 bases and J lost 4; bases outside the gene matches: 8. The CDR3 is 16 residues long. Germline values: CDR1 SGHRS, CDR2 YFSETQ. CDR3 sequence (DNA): TGCGCCAGCAGCTTGGAAGCTAGCGGGACTTGGTACGAGCAGTACTTC. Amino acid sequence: CASSLEASGTWYEQYF. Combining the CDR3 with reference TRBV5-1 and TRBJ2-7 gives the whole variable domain KAGVTQTPRYLIKTRGQQVTLSCSPISGHRSVSWYQQTPGQGLQFLFEYFSETQRNKGNFPGRFSGRQFSNSRSEMNVSTLELGDSALYLCASSLEASGTWYEQYFGPGTRLTVT.

In DNA form, the CDR3 reads TGTGCCAGTAGTATGGGACAGCTGAATGAGCAGTTCTTC. It codes for CASSMGQLNEQFF. This sequence joins TRBV19 and TRBJ2-1; 7 bases line up with TRBD1. V was pared by 3 bases and J by 7 bases, with 3 bases of the junction left unmatched. The CDR3 covers 13 residues. The germline gives CDR1 LNHDA, CDR2 SQIVND (reference sequence).

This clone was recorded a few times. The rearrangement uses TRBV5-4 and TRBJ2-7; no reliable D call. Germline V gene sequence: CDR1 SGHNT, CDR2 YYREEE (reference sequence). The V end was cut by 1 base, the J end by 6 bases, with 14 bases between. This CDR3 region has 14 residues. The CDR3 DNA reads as TGTGCCAGCAGCTTGAATCATTTGGGTCTCGAGCAGTACTTC. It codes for CASSLNHLGLEQYF.

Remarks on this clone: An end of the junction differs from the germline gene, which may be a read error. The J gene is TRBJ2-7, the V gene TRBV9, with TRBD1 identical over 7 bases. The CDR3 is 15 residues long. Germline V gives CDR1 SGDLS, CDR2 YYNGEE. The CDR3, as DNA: TGTACCAGCAGCGCAGAGACGGGACAGTCCTACGAGCAGTACTTC. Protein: CTSSAETGQSYEQYF.

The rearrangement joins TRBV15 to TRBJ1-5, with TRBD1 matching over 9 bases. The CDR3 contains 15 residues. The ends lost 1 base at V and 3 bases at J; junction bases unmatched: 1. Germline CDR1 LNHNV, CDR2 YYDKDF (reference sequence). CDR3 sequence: CATSRGTGVNQPQHF. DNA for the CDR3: TGTGCCACCAGCAGAGGGACAGGGGTCAATCAGCCCCAGCATTTT.

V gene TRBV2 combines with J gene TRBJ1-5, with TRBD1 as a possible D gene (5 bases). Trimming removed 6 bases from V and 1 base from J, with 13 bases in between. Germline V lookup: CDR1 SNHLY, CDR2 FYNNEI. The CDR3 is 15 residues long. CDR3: CASRPGTLSNQPQHF. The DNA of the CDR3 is TGTGCCAGCAGACCCGGGACCTTGAGCAATCAGCCCCAGCATTTT.

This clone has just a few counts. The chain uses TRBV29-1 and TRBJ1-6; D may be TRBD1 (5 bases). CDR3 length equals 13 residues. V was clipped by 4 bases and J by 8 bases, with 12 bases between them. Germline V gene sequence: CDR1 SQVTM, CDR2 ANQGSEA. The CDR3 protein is CSVGNGGDSPLHF. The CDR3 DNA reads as TGCAGCGTTGGAAATGGGGGTGATTCACCCCTCCACTTT.

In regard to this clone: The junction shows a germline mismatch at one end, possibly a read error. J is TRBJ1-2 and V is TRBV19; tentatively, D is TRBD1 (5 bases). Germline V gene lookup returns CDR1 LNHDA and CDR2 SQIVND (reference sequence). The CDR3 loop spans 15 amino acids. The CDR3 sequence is CASSVDSWRDYGYTF. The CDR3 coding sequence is TGTGCCAGTAGTGTAGACAGTTGGAGAGACTATGGCTACACCTTC.

CDR3 residues: CASSLEAGSLAYGYTF. CDR3 nucleotides: TGTGCCAGCAGCTTGGAGGCAGGGAGTCTGGCCTATGGCTACACCTTC. The chain links TRBV5-5 to TRBJ1-2; TRBD1 is a possible D gene (5 bases). V lost 0 bases to trimming and J lost 4 bases, with 16 bases between them. The CDR3 extends over 16 amino acids. Germline CDR1 SGHKS, CDR2 YYEKEE (reference sequence).

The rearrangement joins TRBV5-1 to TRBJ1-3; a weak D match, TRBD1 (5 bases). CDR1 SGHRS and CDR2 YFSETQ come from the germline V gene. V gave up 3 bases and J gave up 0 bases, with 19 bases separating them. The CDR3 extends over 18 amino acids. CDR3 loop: CASSSYSSTVFSGNTIYF. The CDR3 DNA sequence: TGCGCCAGCAGCTCGTACTCATCGACAGTCTTCTCTGGAAACACCATATATTTT.

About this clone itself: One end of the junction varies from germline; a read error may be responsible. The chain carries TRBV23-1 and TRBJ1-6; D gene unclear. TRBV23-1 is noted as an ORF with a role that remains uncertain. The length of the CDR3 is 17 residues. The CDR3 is CVSSQNPSWPENSPLHF. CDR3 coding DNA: TGCGTCAGCAGTCAAAATCCCTCCTGGCCCGAAAATTCACCCCTCCACTTT.